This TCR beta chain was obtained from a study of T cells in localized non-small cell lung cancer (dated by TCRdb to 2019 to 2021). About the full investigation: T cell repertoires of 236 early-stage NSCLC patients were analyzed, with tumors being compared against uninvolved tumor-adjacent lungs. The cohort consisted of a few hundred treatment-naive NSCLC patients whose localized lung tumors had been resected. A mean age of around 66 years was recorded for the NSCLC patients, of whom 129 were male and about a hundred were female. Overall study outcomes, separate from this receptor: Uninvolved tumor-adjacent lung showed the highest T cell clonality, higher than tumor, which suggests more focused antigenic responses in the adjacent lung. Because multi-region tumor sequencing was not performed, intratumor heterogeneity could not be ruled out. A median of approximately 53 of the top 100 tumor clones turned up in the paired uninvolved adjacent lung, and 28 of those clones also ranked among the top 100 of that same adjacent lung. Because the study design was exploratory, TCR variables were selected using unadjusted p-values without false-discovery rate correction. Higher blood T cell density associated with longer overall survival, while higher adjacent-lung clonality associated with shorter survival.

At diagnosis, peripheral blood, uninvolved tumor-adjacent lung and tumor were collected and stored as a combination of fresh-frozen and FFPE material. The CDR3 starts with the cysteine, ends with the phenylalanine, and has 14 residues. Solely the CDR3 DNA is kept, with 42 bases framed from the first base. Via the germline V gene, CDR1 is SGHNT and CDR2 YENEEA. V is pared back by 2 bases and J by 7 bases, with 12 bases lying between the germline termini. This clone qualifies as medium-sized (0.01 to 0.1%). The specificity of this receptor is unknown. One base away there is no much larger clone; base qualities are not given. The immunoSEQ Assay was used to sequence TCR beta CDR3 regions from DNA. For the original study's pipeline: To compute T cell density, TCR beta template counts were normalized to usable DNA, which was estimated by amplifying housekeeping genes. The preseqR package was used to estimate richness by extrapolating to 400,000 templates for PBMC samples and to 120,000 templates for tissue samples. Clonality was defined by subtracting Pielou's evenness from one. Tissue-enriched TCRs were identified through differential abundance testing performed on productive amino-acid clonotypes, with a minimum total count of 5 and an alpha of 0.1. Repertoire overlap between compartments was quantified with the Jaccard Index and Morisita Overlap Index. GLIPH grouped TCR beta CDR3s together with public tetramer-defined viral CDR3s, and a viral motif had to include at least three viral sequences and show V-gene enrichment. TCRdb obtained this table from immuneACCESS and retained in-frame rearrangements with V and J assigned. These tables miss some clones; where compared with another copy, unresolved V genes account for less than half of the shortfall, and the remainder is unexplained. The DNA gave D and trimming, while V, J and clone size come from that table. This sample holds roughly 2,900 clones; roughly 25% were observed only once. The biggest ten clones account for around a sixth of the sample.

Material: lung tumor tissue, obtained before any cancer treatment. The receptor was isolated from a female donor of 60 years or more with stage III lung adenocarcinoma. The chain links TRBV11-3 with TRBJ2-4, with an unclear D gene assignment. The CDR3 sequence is CASSLFLAKNIQYF. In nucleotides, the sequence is TGTGCCAGCAGCTTATTCCTTGCAAAGAACATTCAGTACTTC.